Below, 30 T cell receptor beta chains from the same sample are listed, as sequenced in a study of cytotoxic CD8 clonotypes in ibrutinib-treated CLL listed by TCRdb under 2021. The library was obtained by the immunoSEQ multiplex PCR assay. TCRdb carries this immuneACCESS record with in-frame sequences only. Its versions omit some clonotypes, under half of them owing to an unresolved V gene in the studies checked, with the rest unexplained. The sample table contains 95,000 to 100,000 clones; only one count was recorded for around 73% of them. The ten largest clones take up less than 35% of the sample. The time point label, as the study defines it: about a year on ibrutinib. The starting material was PBMCs, obtained after 12 months of ibrutinib treatment. These receptors were collected from a human donor with chronic lymphocytic leukemia.

The chain uses TRBV5-1 and TRBJ2-3, with D maybe TRBD1 (5 bases). This CDR3 has 14 amino acids. Trimming pared 0 bases from V and 6 bases from J, leaving 11 bases between. Looked up from germline, CDR1 is SGHRS and CDR2 is YFSETQ. CDR3 nucleotide sequence: TGCGCCAGCAGCTTGGAGGGGATAAAGGATACGCAGTATTTT. Translated, it gives CASSLEGIKDTQYF. Combining the CDR3 with reference TRBV5-1 and TRBJ2-3 gives the whole variable domain KAGVTQTPRYLIKTRGQQVTLSCSPISGHRSVSWYQQTPGQGLQFLFEYFSETQRNKGNFPGRFSGRQFSNSRSEMNVSTLELGDSALYLCASSLEGIKDTQYFGPGTRLTVL.

CDR3 sequence reads: CASPTSGGTDTQYF. The CDR3 DNA sequence: TGTGCCAGCCCGACTAGCGGGGGCACAGATACGCAGTATTTT. The chain employs TRBV18 and TRBJ2-3; 11 bases are shared with TRBD2. The V and J ends lost 8 bases and 1 base, in that order; junction bases with no gene match: 2. The CDR3 loop spans 14 amino acids. Germline lookup yields CDR1 KGHSH and CDR2 LQKENI.

The chain is built from TRBV29-1 and TRBJ1-1, with D uncertain. Germline assignment: CDR1 SQVTM and CDR2 ANQGSEA. CDR3 length: 12 residues. V was trimmed by 8 bases and J by 0 bases, leaving 10 bases between them. The CDR3 protein is CSPFRMNTEAFF. Here the CDR3 DNA reads TGCAGCCCTTTTAGGATGAACACTGAAGCTTTCTTT.

CDR3 in DNA: TGTGCCAGCAGTTTAACTGGGGGCATGGGAGAGACCCAGTACTTC. It translates to CASSLTGGMGETQYF. The J gene is TRBJ2-5, the V gene TRBV27; weak D call: TRBD1 (6 bases). V lost 2 bases, J lost 4 bases, and 14 bases lay in between. The CDR3 spans 15 residues. Germline V gene lookup returns CDR1 MNHEY and CDR2 SMNVEV (reference sequence).

The chain links TRBV6-1 to TRBJ1-5; D not resolved. The germline gives CDR1 MNHNS, CDR2 SASEGT. V lost 1 base and J 6 bases, leaving 16 bases between the germline ends. The CDR3 is 16 amino acids. CDR3: CASSEVSSSWRQPQHF. As DNA, the CDR3 is TGTGCCAGCAGTGAAGTAAGCAGTTCATGGCGTCAGCCCCAGCATTTT.

The rearrangement links TRBV7-9 to TRBJ2-7; 8 bases are shared with TRBD1. J lost 7 bases, V lost 5 bases, and 10 bases had no gene match. Germline loops: CDR1 SEHNR, CDR2 FQNEAQ (reference sequence). The CDR3 length is 14 residues. The CDR3 nucleotides read TGTGCCAGCAGCATCGGACAGGGCTTTGGGGAGCAGTACTTC. This codes for CASSIGQGFGEQYF.

This chain links TRBV2 with TRBJ1-4, with no clear D. Germline V gives CDR1 SNHLY, CDR2 FYNNEI. The CDR3 is 14 residues long. V was pared by 7 bases and J by 2 bases, with 11 bases between. The CDR3 reads CASTLDLTNEKLFF. The CDR3 nucleotides read TGTGCCAGCACCTTGGACCTTACTAATGAAAAACTGTTTTTT.

The chain has TRBV5-6 and TRBJ1-5; 9 bases line up with TRBD1. The germline CDR1 and CDR2 sequences are SGHDT and YYEEEE. This CDR3 has 16 residues. The J segment lost 2 bases and the V segment lost 4 bases, leaving 7 bases of the junction unmatched. CDR3: CASSPGTGRGNQPQHF. In DNA form, the CDR3 reads TGTGCCAGCAGCCCTGGGACAGGGCGAGGCAATCAGCCCCAGCATTTT.

V is TRBV27 and J is TRBJ2-7; D unclear. CDR3 length: 11 amino acids. V was shortened by 4 bases and J by 6 bases, with 7 bases between the two germline ends. From germline, CDR1 is MNHEY and CDR2 SMNVEV (reference sequence). In DNA form, the CDR3 reads TGTGCCAGCAGTTCGTGGGGCGAGCAGTACTTC. Encoded protein: CASSSWGEQYF.

CDR3 sequence (DNA): TGTGCCAGCAGTGAAGGGGACAGCTATAATTCACCCCTCCACTTT. Protein sequence: CASSEGDSYNSPLHF. The chain couples TRBV6-1 to TRBJ1-6; the match to TRBD1 covers 7 bases. Germline loops: CDR1 MNHNS, CDR2 SASEGT. Trimming at V came to 1 base and at J to 3 bases, leaving 0 bases not matched to a gene. CDR3 size: 15 residues.

The chain has TRBV5-8 and TRBJ1-6; D unresolved. The CDR3 totals 14 residues. Trimming shortened V by 6 bases and J by 0 bases, and 7 bases separated the two germline ends. Germline CDR1 reads SGHTS; CDR2 reads YDEGEE. The CDR3 sequence is CASTAGSYNSPLHF. The CDR3 nucleotides are TGTGCCAGCACCGCCGGCTCCTATAATTCACCCCTCCACTTT.

The chain joins TRBV5-1 to TRBJ2-1; TRBD1 might be the D (5 bases). CDR3 size: 14 residues. V lost 0 bases and J lost 5, with 9 bases in between. Germline CDR1 is SGHRS and CDR2 is YFSETQ. The CDR3, as DNA: TGCGCCAGCAGCTTGGACAGGTCACACAATGAGCAGTTCTTC. Its translation: CASSLDRSHNEQFF.

The chain joins TRBV9 to TRBJ2-7; no definite D call. Trimming took 0 bases from V and 0 from J, leaving 7 bases between them. CDR3 length: 14 amino acids. Per the germline V gene, CDR1 is SGDLS and CDR2 is YYNGEE. The CDR3 sequence is CASSVEDSSYEQYF. Here the CDR3 DNA reads TGTGCCAGCAGCGTAGAGGATAGCTCCTACGAGCAGTACTTC.

The chain has TRBV7-2 and TRBJ2-3; D ambiguous. The CDR3 length is 14 residues. Germline lookup yields CDR1 SGHTA and CDR2 FQGNSA. V was shortened by 3 bases and J by 2 bases, with 9 bases between the two germline ends. The CDR3 DNA sequence: TGTGCCAGCAGCTTTGACAAGATCACAGATACGCAGTATTTT. Residues: CASSFDKITDTQYF.

The chain links TRBV18 to TRBJ1-3; D unresolved. V gave up 3 bases and J gave up 3 bases, with 3 bases separating them. The CDR3 is made up of 12 amino acids. The germline V gene encodes CDR1 KGHSH and CDR2 LQKENI. CDR3 sequence: CASSPFGNTIYF. The CDR3 bases are TGTGCCAGCTCACCTTTTGGAAACACCATATATTTT.

V and J are TRBV6-6 and TRBJ2-5; the D gene is possibly TRBD2 (6 bases). Looked up from germline, CDR1 is MNHNY and CDR2 is SVGAGI (reference sequence). V lost 7 bases to trimming and J lost 3 bases, with 15 bases between them. The CDR3 is 14 amino acids. In DNA form, the CDR3 reads TGTGCCAGCATGGCGGGGCGGTCCAAAGAGACCCAGTACTTC. Residues: CASMAGRSKETQYF.

CDR3 DNA sequence: TGTGCCAGCAGCGTAGGGGCAGGGGATCCCCTGGACGAGCAGTACTTC. It is translated as CASSVGAGDPLDEQYF. The chain recombines TRBV9 with TRBJ2-7; tentatively, D is TRBD1 (6 bases). V lost 0 bases, J lost 5 bases, and 18 bases lay in between. This CDR3 spans 16 amino acids. Germline values: CDR1 SGDLS, CDR2 YYNGEE.

This clone was detected once. The gene calls are TRBV13 and TRBJ2-7, with 9 bases identical to TRBD1. The V and J ends lost 0 bases and 2 bases, in that order; junction bases with no gene match: 5. Germline V CDR1 and CDR2: PRHDT, FYEKMQ (reference sequence). The CDR3 consists of 16 residues. Here the CDR3 DNA reads TGTGCCAGCAGCTTAGGCTCCGGGACAGGGACCTACGAGCAGTACTTC. Protein product: CASSLGSGTGTYEQYF.

This clone was recorded a few times. V usage is TRBV6-1 and J usage is TRBJ1-3; a weak D match, TRBD1 (6 bases). The CDR3 totals 15 residues. V was clipped by 6 bases and J by 0 bases, with 12 bases between them. Per germline, CDR1 MNHNS and CDR2 SASEGT. CDR3 nucleotides: TGTGCCAGCAGCGACAGGACCTCCTCTGGAAACACCATATATTTT. Translated, it gives CASSDRTSSGNTIYF.

V and J are TRBV28 and TRBJ1-2; perhaps TRBD1 as D (5 bases). The CDR3 is 13 residues long. V was shortened by 6 bases and J by 4 bases, with 12 bases between the two germline ends. Per the germline V gene, CDR1 is MDHEN and CDR2 is SYDVKM. The CDR3 DNA is TGTGCCAGCAGCTACAGGTCAAGCTATGGCTACACCTTC. This codes for CASSYRSSYGYTF.

V usage is TRBV6-4 and J usage is TRBJ2-6; D is undetermined. V was cut by 8 bases and J by 0 bases, with 8 bases left in between. The germline gives CDR1 MRHNA, CDR2 SNTAGT. This CDR3 contains 14 residues. Written as DNA, the CDR3 is TGTGCCAGCCGTACCCACTCTGGGGCCAACGTCCTGACTTTC. Translated: CASRTHSGANVLTF.

The table lists this clone with a few counts. V usage is TRBV5-1 and J usage is TRBJ1-1, with TRBD1 matching 7 bases. V trimming: 4 bases; J trimming: 7 bases; junction bases outside the gene matches: 7. This CDR3 has 13 residues. Germline V lookup: CDR1 SGHRS, CDR2 YFSETQ. In DNA form, the CDR3 reads TGCGCCAGCAGCCCCGGAACAGGGGATGAAGCTTTCTTT. Translation: CASSPGTGDEAFF.

V gene TRBV14 combines with J gene TRBJ2-7; D not certain. Germline CDR1 SGHDN, CDR2 FVKESK. This CDR3 spans 12 amino acids. The V and J ends lost 2 bases and 2 bases respectively, with 4 bases between them. The CDR3 DNA sequence: TGTGCCAGCAGCCAAACTCCCTACGAGCAGTACTTC. This codes for CASSQTPYEQYF. The variable domain in full, completed from reference TRBV14 and TRBJ2-7, reads EAGVTQFPSHSVIEKGQTVTLRCDPISGHDNLYWYRRVMGKEIKFLLHFVKESKQDESGMPNNRFLAERTGGTYSTLKVQPAELEDSGVYFCASSQTPYEQYFGPGTRLTVT.

The chain uses TRBV6-6 and TRBJ2-7, with TRBD1 matching 9 bases. CDR1 and CDR2 from the germline V gene are MNHNY and SVGAGI (reference sequence). This CDR3 comprises 14 residues. V shed 5 bases, J shed 3 bases, and the junction held 5 bases outside the gene matches. The CDR3 sequence is CASSAPGQGYEQYF. CDR3 DNA sequence: TGTGCCAGCAGTGCCCCGGGACAGGGCTACGAGCAGTACTTC.

This chain joins TRBV6-6 and TRBJ2-5; either TRBD1 or TRBD2 may supply D (6 bases each). Trimming pared 5 bases from V and 2 bases from J, leaving 12 bases between. Germline-derived CDR1 and CDR2 are MNHNY and SVGAGI (reference sequence). This CDR3 has 14 amino acids. CDR3 nucleotide sequence: TGTGCCAGCAGTGGGAAGGGGGGACAAGAGACCCAGTACTTC. Amino acid sequence: CASSGKGGQETQYF.

The chain links TRBV4-3 to TRBJ1-1, with D possibly matching TRBD1 (5 bases). The V end was cut by 2 bases, the J end by 1 base, with 8 bases between. Germline V lookup: CDR1 LGHNA, CDR2 YSLEER. The CDR3 runs to 14 residues. For the CDR3, the DNA is TGCGCCAGCAGCCAAAGTACAGGGAACACTGAAGCTTTCTTT. Translating gives CASSQSTGNTEAFF.

This sequence joins TRBV28 and TRBJ2-1; D gene uncertain. V was shortened by 3 bases and J by 7 bases, with 4 bases between the two germline ends. Germline assignment: CDR1 MDHEN and CDR2 SYDVKM. There are 11 residues in the CDR3. In DNA form, the CDR3 reads TGTGCCAGCAGTTTCTTAAATGAGCAGTTCTTC. This gives the protein CASSFLNEQFF.

The chain employs TRBV5-1 and TRBJ1-1; maybe TRBD1 (6 bases). CDR1 and CDR2 (germline): SGHRS, YFSETQ. This CDR3 region has 13 residues. Trimming left V 3 bases short and J 7 bases short, with 13 bases between. In DNA, the CDR3 is TGCGCCAGCAGCTCCAGGGGAGGGGGTGAAGCTTTCTTT. Translation gives CASSSRGGGEAFF.

This clone was seen only once. The CDR3 DNA is TGTGCCAGCAGCTCCCGACTAGCGGCGAACTACGAGCAGTACTTC. Amino acid sequence: CASSSRLAANYEQYF. The genes are TRBV11-3 and TRBJ2-7, with 9 bases aligning to TRBD2. There are 15 residues in the CDR3. Germline V gene lookup returns CDR1 SGHNT and CDR2 YENEEA. The junction had 7 bases not matched to a gene; V was cut back by 4 bases and J by 3 bases.

This chain links TRBV5-1 with TRBJ2-1; D gene uncertain. There are 14 residues in the CDR3. Germline-derived CDR1 and CDR2 are SGHRS and YFSETQ. Deletions cut 2 bases from V and 0 bases from J, with 6 bases between. The CDR3 DNA sequence: TGCGCCAGCAGCTTTGGGGACTCCTACAATGAGCAGTTCTTC. This sequence encodes CASSFGDSYNEQFF.